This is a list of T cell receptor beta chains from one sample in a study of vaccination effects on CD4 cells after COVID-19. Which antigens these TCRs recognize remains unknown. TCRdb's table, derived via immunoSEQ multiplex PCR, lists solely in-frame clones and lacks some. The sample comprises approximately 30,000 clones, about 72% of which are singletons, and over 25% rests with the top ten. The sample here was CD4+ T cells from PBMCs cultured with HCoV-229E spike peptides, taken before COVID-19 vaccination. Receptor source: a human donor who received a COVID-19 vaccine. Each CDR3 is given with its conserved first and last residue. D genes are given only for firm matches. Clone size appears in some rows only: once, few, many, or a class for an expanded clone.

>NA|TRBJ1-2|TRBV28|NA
CASGSYGYTF
TGTGCCAGCGGATCCTATGGCTACACCTTC
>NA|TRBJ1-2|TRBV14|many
CASSQVGRSYTF
TGTGCCAGCAGCCAAGTGGGGCGGTCCTACACCTTC
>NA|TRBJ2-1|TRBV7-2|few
CASSPPGSRRANEQFF
TGTGCCAGCAGCCCACCGGGGTCCCGCCGTGCGAATGAGCAGTTCTTC
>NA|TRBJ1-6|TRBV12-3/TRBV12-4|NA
CASSPSEVSPLHF
TGTGCCAGCAGCCCTTCCGAGGTATCACCCCTCCACTTT
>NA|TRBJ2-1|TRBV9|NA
CASSPRDATYNEQFF
TGTGCCAGCAGCCCCCGGGACGCCACCTACAATGAGCAGTTCTTC
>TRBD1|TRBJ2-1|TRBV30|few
CAHGQVYNEQFF
TGTGCCCACGGACAGGTTTACAATGAGCAGTTCTTC
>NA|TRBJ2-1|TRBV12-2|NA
CASRGGIRDWNEQFF
TGTGCAAGTCGCGGCGGGATCAGGGATTGGAATGAGCAGTTCTTC
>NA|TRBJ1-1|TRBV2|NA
CASSLEDTEAFF
TGTGCCAGCAGTCTCGAGGACACTGAAGCTTTCTTT
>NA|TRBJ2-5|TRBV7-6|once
CASSFRGKGDQETQYF
TGTGCCAGCAGCTTTCGGGGGAAGGGAGACCAAGAGACCCAGTACTTC
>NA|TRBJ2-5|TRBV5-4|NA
CASSGPGETQYF
TGTGCCAGCAGCGGCCCTGGGGAGACCCAGTACTTC
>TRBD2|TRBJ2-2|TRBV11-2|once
CASSWSGTSKIGELFF
TGTGCCAGCAGCTGGTCCGGGACTAGCAAGATCGGGGAGCTGTTTTTT
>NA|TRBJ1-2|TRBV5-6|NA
CASSLGRGYGYTF
TGTGCCAGCAGCTTGGGCAGGGGCTATGGCTACACCTTC
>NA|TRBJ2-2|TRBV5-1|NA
CASSFGQPGELFF
TGCGCCAGCAGCTTTGGACAGCCCGGGGAGCTGTTTTTT
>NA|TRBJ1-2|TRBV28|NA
CASSFGSGIGTNYGYTF
TGTGCCAGCAGTTTCGGGTCGGGGATAGGGACTAACTATGGCTACACCTTC
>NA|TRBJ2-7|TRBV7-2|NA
CASSLVAIYEQYF
TGTGCCAGCAGCTTAGTAGCTATTTACGAGCAGTACTTC
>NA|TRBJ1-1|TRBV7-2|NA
CASSLLGLGAFF
TGTGCCAGCAGCCTCCTTGGTCTCGGAGCTTTCTTT
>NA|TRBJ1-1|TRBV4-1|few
CASSPGTLSNTEAFF
TGCGCCAGCAGCCCCGGGACATTATCGAACACTGAAGCTTTCTTT
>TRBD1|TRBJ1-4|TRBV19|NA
CASSLRDRGYEKLFF
TGTGCCAGTAGTCTCAGGGACAGGGGATATGAAAAACTGTTTTTT
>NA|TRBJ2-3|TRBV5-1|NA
CASSRPGDTQYF
TGCGCCAGCAGCCGACCCGGGGATACGCAGTATTTT
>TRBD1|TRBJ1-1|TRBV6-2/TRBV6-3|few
CASSPGPDRGQRAFF
TGTGCCAGCAGCCCTGGCCCAGACAGGGGCCAAAGAGCTTTCTTT
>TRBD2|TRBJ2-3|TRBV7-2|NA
CASSLVSSGAPSDTQYF
TGTGCCAGCAGCTTAGTGTCTAGCGGGGCCCCCTCAGATACGCAGTATTTT
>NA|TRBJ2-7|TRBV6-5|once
CASLYRHPSYEQYF
TGTGCCAGTCTCTACAGGCACCCCTCCTACGAGCAGTACTTC
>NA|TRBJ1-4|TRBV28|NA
CASSFQATNEKLFF
TGTGCCAGCAGTTTTCAGGCAACTAATGAAAAACTGTTTTTT
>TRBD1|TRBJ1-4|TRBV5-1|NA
CASSFLGTANEKLFF
TGCGCCAGCAGCTTCCTCGGGACAGCAAATGAAAAACTGTTTTTT
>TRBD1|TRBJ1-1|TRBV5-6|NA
CASSPDRAMNTEAFF
TGTGCCAGCAGCCCGGACAGGGCCATGAACACTGAAGCTTTCTTT
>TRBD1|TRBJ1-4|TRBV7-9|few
CASSDPKTGSREKLFF
TGTGCCAGCAGCGACCCTAAGACAGGGTCTAGGGAAAAACTGTTTTTT
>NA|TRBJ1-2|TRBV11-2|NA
CASSLTPAGNYGYTF
TGTGCCAGCAGCTTAACCCCGGCAGGGAACTATGGCTACACCTTC
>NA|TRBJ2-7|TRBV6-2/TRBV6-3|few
CASSYLRGPYEQYF
TGTGCCAGCAGTTACCTCAGGGGTCCCTACGAGCAGTACTTC
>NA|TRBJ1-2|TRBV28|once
CASSLGASNYGYTF
TGTGCCAGCAGCTTGGGGGCCTCTAACTATGGCTACACCTTC
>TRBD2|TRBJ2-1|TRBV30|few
CAWTRTSGPCFF
TGTGCCTGGACCCGGACTAGCGGGCCCTGTTTCTTC
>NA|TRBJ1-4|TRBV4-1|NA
CASSQVGREEKLFF
TGCGCCAGCAGCCAAGTAGGCAGGGAGGAAAAACTGTTTTTT
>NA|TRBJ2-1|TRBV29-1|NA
CSVAVAEQFF
TGCAGCGTTGCTGTTGCTGAGCAGTTCTTC
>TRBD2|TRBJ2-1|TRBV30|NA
CAWRTSGRARNEQFF
TGTGCCTGGAGGACTAGCGGGAGGGCCCGGAATGAGCAGTTCTTC
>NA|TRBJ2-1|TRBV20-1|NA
CSASSADFEQFF
TGCAGTGCTAGTTCTGCGGATTTTGAGCAGTTCTTC
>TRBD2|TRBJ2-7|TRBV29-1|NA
CSVDFLAGGGEQYF
TGCAGCGTTGATTTCCTAGCGGGAGGTGGCGAGCAGTACTTC
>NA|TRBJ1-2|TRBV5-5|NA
CASDSTVQVGSYTF
TGTGCCAGCGACTCGACCGTACAGGTCGGGAGCTACACCTTC